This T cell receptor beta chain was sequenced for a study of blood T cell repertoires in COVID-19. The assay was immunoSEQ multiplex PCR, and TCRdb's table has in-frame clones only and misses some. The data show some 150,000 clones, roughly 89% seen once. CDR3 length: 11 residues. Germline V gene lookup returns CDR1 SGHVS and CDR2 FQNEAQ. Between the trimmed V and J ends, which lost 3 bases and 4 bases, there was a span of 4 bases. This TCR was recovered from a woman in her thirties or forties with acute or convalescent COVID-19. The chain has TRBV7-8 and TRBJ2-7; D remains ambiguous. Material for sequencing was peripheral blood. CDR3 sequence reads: CASSFTYEQYF. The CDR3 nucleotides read TGTGCCAGCAGCTTTACTTACGAGCAGTACTTC.